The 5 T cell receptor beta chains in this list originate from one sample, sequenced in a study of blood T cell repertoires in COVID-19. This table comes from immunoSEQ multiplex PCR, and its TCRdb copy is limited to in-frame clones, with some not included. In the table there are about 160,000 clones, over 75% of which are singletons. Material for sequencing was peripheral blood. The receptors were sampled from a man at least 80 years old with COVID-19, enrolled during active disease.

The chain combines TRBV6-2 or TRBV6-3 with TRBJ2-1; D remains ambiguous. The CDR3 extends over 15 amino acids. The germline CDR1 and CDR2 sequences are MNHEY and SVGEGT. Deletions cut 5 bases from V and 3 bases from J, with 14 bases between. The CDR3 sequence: CASSPQIVGYNEQFF. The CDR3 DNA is TGTGCCAGCAGTCCGCAAATAGTTGGCTACAATGAGCAGTTCTTC.

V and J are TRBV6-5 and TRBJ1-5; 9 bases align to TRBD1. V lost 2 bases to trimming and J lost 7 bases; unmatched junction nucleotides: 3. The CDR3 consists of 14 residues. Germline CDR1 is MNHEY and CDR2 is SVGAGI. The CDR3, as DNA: TGTGCCAGCAGTTACGAGGGACAGGGCCAGCCCCAGCATTTT. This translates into CASSYEGQGQPQHF.

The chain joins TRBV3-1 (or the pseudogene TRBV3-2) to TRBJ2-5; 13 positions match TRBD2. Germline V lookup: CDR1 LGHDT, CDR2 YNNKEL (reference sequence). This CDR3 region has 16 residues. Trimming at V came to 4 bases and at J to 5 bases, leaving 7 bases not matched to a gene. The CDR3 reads CASSLGGLAGRETQYF. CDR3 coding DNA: TGTGCCAGCAGCCTGGGGGGACTAGCGGGGAGGGAGACCCAGTACTTC.

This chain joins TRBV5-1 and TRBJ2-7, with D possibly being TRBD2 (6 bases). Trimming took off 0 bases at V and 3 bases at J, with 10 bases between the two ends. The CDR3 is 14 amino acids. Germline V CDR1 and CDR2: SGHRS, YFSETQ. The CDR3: CASSLGDWIYEQYF. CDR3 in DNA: TGCGCCAGCAGCTTGGGGGACTGGATCTACGAGCAGTACTTC.

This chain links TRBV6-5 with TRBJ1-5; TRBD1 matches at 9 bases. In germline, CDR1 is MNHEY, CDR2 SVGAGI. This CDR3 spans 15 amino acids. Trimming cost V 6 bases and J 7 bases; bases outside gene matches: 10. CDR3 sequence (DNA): TGTGCCAGCAGGTTCTCCCGGGACAGGGACCAGCCCCAGCATTTT. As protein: CASRFSRDRDQPQHF.